One sample yielded the 26 T cell receptor beta chains listed below, sequenced in a study of vaccination and CD4 T cells after COVID-19. Antigens of these TCRs are unknown. Cultured CD4+ T cells had their DNA profiled by the Oncomine TCR Beta short-read assay. Each CDR3 protein is one row after TCRdb ran MiXCR on the PCR reads. Among approximately 12,000 distinct CDR3 sequences listed, roughly 54% were seen once. Sample treatment: roughly 11-day PBMC culture with coronavirus spike peptide pools or control peptides (ViraFEST assay). Material for sequencing was CD4+ T cells from blood, cultured in vitro. The origin of the receptors is a human donor who had recovered from COVID-19.

The V call is TRBV20-1, the J call TRBJ2-5; D uncertain. The CDR3 is 15 amino acids. Trimming removed 0 bases at V and 1 base at J, with 12 bases between. CDR1 and CDR2 from the germline V gene are DFQATT and SNEGSKA (reference sequence). The DNA for the CDR3 is TGCAGTGCTAGAGATCTGTTAATGAGCCAAGAGACCCAGTACTTC. Translation: CSARDLLMSQETQYF.

The chain employs TRBV7-2 and TRBJ1-1; D is unresolved. The CDR3 has 13 amino acids. Trimming shortened V by 2 bases and J by 7 bases, and 11 bases separated the two germline ends. Germline assignment: CDR1 SGHTA and CDR2 FQGNSA. This CDR3 is CASSLLLWGEAFF. The DNA for the CDR3 is TGTGCCAGCAGCTTACTCCTCTGGGGTGAAGCTTTCTTT.

The chain links TRBV10-3 to TRBJ1-1; D not resolved. Germline V CDR1 and CDR2: ENHRY, SYGVKD. V was pared by 2 bases and J by 1 base, with 5 bases between. This CDR3 is built from 13 residues. CDR3 bases: TGTGCCATCAGTGAGCGGGAGAACACTGAAGCTTTCTTT. It codes for CAISERENTEAFF.

DNA for the CDR3: TGCGCCAGCAGCCAAGCAGGACTATTAAGCGGGGGGGCCGATGAGCAGTTCTTC. Translating gives CASSQAGLLSGGADEQFF. The gene calls are TRBV4-1 and TRBJ2-1, with 10 positions matching TRBD2. This CDR3 spans 18 amino acids. From germline, CDR1 is MGHRA and CDR2 YSYEKL. The J segment lost 8 bases and the V segment lost 1 base, leaving 14 bases of the junction unmatched.

The chain joins TRBV14 to TRBJ1-1, with D tentatively TRBD1 (5 bases). V lost 3 bases to trimming and J lost 0 bases, with 11 bases between them. The CDR3 length is 15 residues. Germline CDR1 is SGHDN and CDR2 is FVKESK. The chain's CDR3 is CASSQNRIMNTEAFF. Here the CDR3 DNA reads TGTGCCAGCAGCCAGAACAGGATCATGAACACTGAAGCTTTCTTT. Based on the CDR3 plus reference TRBV14 and TRBJ1-1, the full variable domain is EAGVTQFPSHSVIEKGQTVTLRCDPISGHDNLYWYRRVMGKEIKFLLHFVKESKQDESGMPNNRFLAERTGGTYSTLKVQPAELEDSGVYFCASSQNRIMNTEAFFGQGTRLTVV.

V usage is TRBV20-1 and J usage is TRBJ2-7; D is perhaps TRBD1 (6 bases). From germline, CDR1 is DFQATT and CDR2 SNEGSKA (reference sequence). Trimming pared 6 bases from V and 2 bases from J, leaving 11 bases between. This CDR3 region has 12 residues. The CDR3 region has the DNA TGCAGTGCAAGGACAGTAACCTACGAGCAGTACTTC. Its protein product is CSARTVTYEQYF.

The CDR3 DNA follows: TGTGCAAGTCGCTACCCTTCCGGGACAGGGGGCATTGGCAATCAGCCCCAGCATTTT. Amino acids: CASRYPSGTGGIGNQPQHF. The chain joins TRBV12-2 to TRBJ1-5; no check of the table's D call, TRBD1, against the DNA was made. TRBV12-2 represents a pseudogene. This CDR3 spans 19 amino acids.

The chain is built from TRBV20-1 and TRBJ1-2; 7 bases agree with TRBD1. J gave up 1 base and V 4 bases, and 6 bases lay outside the gene matches. This CDR3 has 14 amino acids. CDR1 is DFQATT and CDR2 is SNEGSKA in the germline V gene (reference sequence). The DNA for the CDR3 is TGCAGTGCTATCCCGACAGGGATTAACTATGGCTACACCTTC. This translates into CSAIPTGINYGYTF.

This clonotype occurred a few times. This chain links TRBV6-2 or TRBV6-3 with TRBJ1-1; 7 bases fit TRBD1. Germline CDR1 MNHEY, CDR2 SVGEGT. Trimming at V came to 5 bases and at J to 4 bases, leaving 10 bases not matched to a gene. CDR3 length: 15 residues. The CDR3 sequence is CASSQGGAVVTEAFF. DNA of the CDR3: TGTGCCAGCAGTCAGGGGGGGGCAGTGGTCACTGAAGCTTTCTTT.

The rearrangement links TRBV27 to TRBJ1-1; D not certain. This CDR3 has 14 amino acids. Trimming left V 2 bases short and J 1 base short, with 8 bases between. CDR1 is MNHEY, CDR2 SMNVEV, per germline (reference sequence). DNA of the CDR3: TGTGCCAGCAGTTTAACCCGGTCGAACACTGAAGCTTTCTTT. It yields the protein CASSLTRSNTEAFF.

The rearrangement joins TRBV27 to TRBJ2-7, with D perhaps matching TRBD1 (6 bases). The germline V and J ends were trimmed by 6 bases and 1 base, with 19 bases remaining between them. Per the germline V gene, CDR1 is MNHEY and CDR2 is SMNVEV (reference sequence). The CDR3 runs 16 residues. The CDR3 bases are TGTGCCAGCAGCTCCGGGACACTTGTTCGATCCTACGAGCAGTACTTC. Translating it yields CASSSGTLVRSYEQYF.

The chain employs TRBV7-9 and TRBJ2-7; possibly TRBD2 for D (6 bases). CDR3 length: 15 residues. CDR1 and CDR2 (germline): SEHNR, FQNEAQ (reference sequence). Trimming left V 5 bases short and J 2 bases short, with 16 bases between. In nucleotides, the CDR3 is TGTGCCAGCAGCCTTAGCGGCGGGCGAACCTACGAGCAGTACTTC. Amino acids: CASSLSGGRTYEQYF.

The rearrangement links TRBV5-1 to TRBJ1-3; D uncertain. Per germline, CDR1 SGHRS and CDR2 YFSETQ. The length of the CDR3 is 16 residues. Trimming removed 0 bases from V and 4 bases from J, with 14 bases in between. In nucleotides, the CDR3 is TGCGCCAGCAGCTTGGGGTACAGCCAGCTCGGAAACACCATATATTTT. Translation: CASSLGYSQLGNTIYF. Looking up the rest from reference TRBV5-1 and TRBJ1-3 gives the full variable domain: KAGVTQTPRYLIKTRGQQVTLSCSPISGHRSVSWYQQTPGQGLQFLFEYFSETQRNKGNFPGRFSGRQFSNSRSEMNVSTLELGDSALYLCASSLGYSQLGNTIYFGEGSWLTVV.

This chain links TRBV6-2 or TRBV6-3 with TRBJ1-5; 12 bases fit TRBD1. The length of the CDR3 is 16 residues. CDR1 and CDR2 from the germline V gene are MNHEY and SVGEGT. The V segment lost 7 bases and the J segment 7 bases; nucleotides outside the gene matches: 11. The CDR3 loop is CASTRGTGGFRQPQHF. CDR3 in DNA: TGTGCCAGCACCCGCGGGACAGGGGGCTTCCGGCAGCCCCAGCATTTT.

This clonotype has only a few counts. The chain joins TRBV20-1 to TRBJ1-2; D uncertain. The CDR3 is 12 residues long. V lost 3 bases and J 0 bases, leaving 5 bases between the germline ends. Germline V lookup: CDR1 DFQATT, CDR2 SNEGSKA (reference sequence). This CDR3 reads CSASFPNYGYTF. CDR3 DNA sequence: TGCAGTGCTAGTTTTCCTAACTATGGCTACACCTTC.

CDR3 sequence reads: CASSSVDRGTPLHF. The CDR3 bases are TGTGCCAGCAGTTCCGTCGACAGGGGAACTCCCCTCCACTTT. The chain combines TRBV6-5 with TRBJ1-6; 8 nucleotides match TRBD1. V lost 4 bases to trimming and J lost 13 bases; unmatched junction nucleotides: 9. This CDR3 is built from 14 residues. CDR1 is MNHEY, CDR2 SVGAGI, per germline.

The J gene is TRBJ2-1, the V gene TRBV6-1, with TRBD1 as a possible D gene (5 bases). This CDR3 is built from 13 residues. Trimming stripped 2 bases from V and 10 bases from J, with 12 bases between. Germline V gene data show CDR1 as MNHNS and CDR2 as SASEGT. CDR3 nucleotide sequence: TGTGCCAGCAGTGAAATAGGGGCCAGGGAGCAGTTCTTC. Translating gives CASSEIGAREQFF.

The V and J genes are TRBV7-9 and TRBJ2-1, with 9 bases lining up with TRBD2. In germline, CDR1 is SEHNR, CDR2 FQNEAQ (reference sequence). This CDR3 is built from 14 residues. V shed 5 bases, J shed 8 bases, and the junction held 7 bases outside the gene matches. Here the CDR3 reads CASSTPSGVDEQFF. CDR3 bases: TGTGCCAGCAGCACTCCTAGCGGGGTCGATGAGCAGTTCTTC.

The chain carries TRBV20-1 and TRBJ1-2; D remains unclear. Germline CDR1 and CDR2: DFQATT and SNEGSKA (reference sequence). The CDR3 totals 13 residues. Trimming removed 2 bases from V and 8 bases from J, with 15 bases in between. The CDR3 loop is CSARTGSGRGYTF. The CDR3 bases are TGCAGTGCTAGAACGGGGTCAGGAAGGGGCTACACCTTC.

The chain uses TRBV18 and TRBJ2-7, with D possibly matching TRBD2 (6 bases). This CDR3 is built from 16 residues. Germline CDR1 and CDR2: KGHSH and LQKENI. V lost 2 bases, J lost 6 bases, and 20 bases lay in between. CDR3 protein: CASSPSGDPPPSEQYF. CDR3 in DNA: TGTGCCAGCTCACCATCGGGGGACCCTCCTCCGTCCGAGCAGTACTTC.

On this clonotype itself: Sequence at one end of the junction differs from germline and may be a read error. The genes are TRBV4-3 and TRBJ1-1; TRBD1 matches at 7 bases. Germline lookup yields CDR1 LGHNA and CDR2 YSLEER. This CDR3 region has 17 residues. In DNA, the CDR3 is TGCGCTAGCAGCCAAGATGCAATCCGGGACAGGAACACTGAAGCTTTCTTT. Amino acids: CASSQDAIRDRNTEAFF.

This chain joins TRBV6-1 and TRBJ1-3; no reliable D call. Looked up from germline, CDR1 is MNHNS and CDR2 is SASEGT. V was clipped by 5 bases and J by 4 bases, with 9 bases between them. This CDR3 is 13 amino acids long. The chain's CDR3 is CASSTTGGNTIYF. For the CDR3, the DNA is TGTGCCAGCAGTACGACCGGGGGAAACACCATATATTTT.

Only a few counts were recorded for this clonotype. The chain employs TRBV29-1 and TRBJ1-1; 9 bases are a match to TRBD1. V shed 7 bases and J 5 bases; nucleotides not matched to a gene: 8. Looked up from germline, CDR1 is SQVTM and CDR2 is ANQGSEA. This CDR3 is 13 amino acids long. The CDR3: CSAPGQGGTEAFF. For the CDR3, the DNA is TGCAGCGCCCCGGGACAGGGAGGGACTGAAGCTTTCTTT.

This clonotype was detected only a few times. V is TRBV20-1 and J is TRBJ1-1, with D possibly TRBD1 on 5 matching bases. CDR1 is DFQATT and CDR2 is SNEGSKA in the germline V gene (reference sequence). This CDR3 comprises 13 residues. V lost 3 bases and J 3 bases, leaving 11 bases between the germline ends. The CDR3 loop reads CSASFRADTEAFF. DNA of the CDR3: TGCAGTGCTAGCTTCAGGGCTGACACTGAAGCTTTCTTT.

The chain employs TRBV6-1 and TRBJ2-4, with D perhaps matching TRBD2 (5 bases). Germline assignment: CDR1 MNHNS and CDR2 SASEGT. The CDR3 is made up of 14 amino acids. The V end lost 5 bases, the J end lost 6 bases, and 14 bases lay between the germline ends. For the CDR3, the DNA is TGTGCCAGCAGTCGGATTAGCGAGGGAAACATTCAGTACTTC. Protein: CASSRISEGNIQYF.

The V call is TRBV7-2, the J call TRBJ2-7, with TRBD2 matching 8 bases. V trimming: 1 base; J trimming: 3 bases; junction bases outside the gene matches: 5. This CDR3 region has 15 residues. The V gene's germline CDR1 is SGHTA and CDR2 FQGNSA. The CDR3 is CASSLVPGLVYEQYF. Written as DNA, the CDR3 is TGTGCCAGCAGCTTAGTGCCGGGACTAGTCTACGAGCAGTACTTC.